The rows below give T cell receptor beta chains drawn from one sample of a study of blood T cells in healthy people across ages. TCRdb re-called the 5' RACE reads through MiXCR, storing one row per CDR3 protein. In the table there are under 2,000,000 distinct CDR3 sequences, roughly 49% of which are singletons. The specimen was blood. These receptors were obtained from a woman between 40 and 50 years old in good health. Each CDR3 is given with its conserved first and last residue. A D gene is named only where the DNA matches it firmly. The size entry is marked missing in some rows and otherwise reads once, few, many or a size class.

V gene	clone size	D gene	CDR3 length	J gene	CDR3 DNA	CDR3 protein
TRBV18	-	TRBD2	14	TRBJ2-7	TGTGCCAGCTCACGGAGCGGGGCCGCCTACGAGCAGTACTTC	CASSRSGAAYEQYF
TRBV10-3	-	TRBD2	14	TRBJ2-1	TGTGCCATCGCTCTGGGGGGAGGGAAAGATGAGCAGTTCTTC	CAIALGGGKDEQFF
TRBV4-1	-	-	15	TRBJ2-1	TGCGCCAGCAGCCAAGTATCAGAGGGGCGGAATGAGCAGTTCTTC	CASSQVSEGRNEQFF
TRBV28	-	-	17	TRBJ2-3	TGTGCCAGCAGTTGGGTTCCGCGGACACAGAGCACAGATATGCAGTATTTT	CASSWVPRTQSTDMQYF
TRBV28	-	-	18	TRBJ2-6	TGTGCCAGCAGCCTCTCGCCGTTCCCCTCCTCTGGGGCCAACGTCCTGACTTTC	CASSLSPFPSSGANVLTF
TRBV20-1	few	TRBD2	15	TRBJ2-5	TGCAGTACTTTTTCCAGCGGGGGGCTCTTAGCGACCCAGTACTTC	CSTFSSGGLLATQYF
TRBV7-2	-	TRBD2	15	TRBJ2-7	TGTGCCAGCAGCTCAAGACGAGCGGGGGGAGGCGAGCAGTACTTC	CASSSRRAGGGEQYF
TRBV4-1	-	TRBD2	17	TRBJ2-3	TGCGCCAGCAGCCAAGTTTCTAGCGGGGGGGACACAGATGCGCAGTATTTT	CASSQVSSGGDTDAQYF
TRBV29-1	many	TRBD1	15	TRBJ2-7	TGCAGCGTTGTCCCGTCCCGTGGACAGGGTCGCGAGCAGTACTTC	CSVVPSRGQGREQYF
TRBV20-1	few	-	14	TRBJ2-1	TGCAGTGCAGCCGGGGCTATAATGTACAATGAGCAGTTCTTC	CSAAGAIMYNEQFF
TRBV20-1	-	-	12	TRBJ2-5	TGCAGTGCTGGAAGCGGGTCCGAGACCCAGTACTTC	CSAGSGSETQYF
TRBV4-2	few	-	15	TRBJ2-7	TGTGCCAGCAGCCAAGATGGAGGGGAAGGCTACGAGCAGTACTTC	CASSQDGGEGYEQYF
TRBV12-3/TRBV12-4	few	-	14	TRBJ2-5	TGTGCCAGCACCAGTGCGGGGAGTGGAGAGACCCAGTACTTC	CASTSAGSGETQYF
TRBV12-3/TRBV12-4	-	-	14	TRBJ2-7	TGTGCCAGCACCCTGGGGGGGCCGTTTGAGGAGCAGTACTTC	CASTLGGPFEEQYF
TRBV20-1	few	TRBD2	15	TRBJ2-1	TGCAGTGCTAGAGATCGGCGGGGGGGCTACAATGAGCAGTTCTTC	CSARDRRGGYNEQFF
TRBV2	-	-	14	TRBJ2-1	TGTGCCAGCAGTGGTGGGGGCCAGGGTTATGAGCAGTTCTTC	CASSGGGQGYEQFF
TRBV15	-	-	13	TRBJ2-7	TGTGCCACCAGCAGAGAGCGGGGTGGGAAGCAGTACTTC	CATSRERGGKQYF